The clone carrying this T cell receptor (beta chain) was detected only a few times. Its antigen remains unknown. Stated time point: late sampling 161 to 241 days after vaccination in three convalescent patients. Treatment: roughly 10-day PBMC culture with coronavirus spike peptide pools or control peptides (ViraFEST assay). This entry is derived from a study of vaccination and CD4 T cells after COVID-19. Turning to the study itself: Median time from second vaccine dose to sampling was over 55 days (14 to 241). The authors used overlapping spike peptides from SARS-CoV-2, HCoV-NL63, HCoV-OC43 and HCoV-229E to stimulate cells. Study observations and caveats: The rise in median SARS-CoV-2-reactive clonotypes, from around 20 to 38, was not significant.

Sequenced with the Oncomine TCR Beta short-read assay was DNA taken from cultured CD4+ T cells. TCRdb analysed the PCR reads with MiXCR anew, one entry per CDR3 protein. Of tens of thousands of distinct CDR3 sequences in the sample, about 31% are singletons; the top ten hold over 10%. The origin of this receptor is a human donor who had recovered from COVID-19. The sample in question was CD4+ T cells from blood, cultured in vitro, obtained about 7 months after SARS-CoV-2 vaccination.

CDR3 bases: TGTGCCAGCAGCTTAGATATCGGAGCCTACGAGCAGTACTTC. It yields the protein CASSLDIGAYEQYF. This sequence joins TRBV7-6 and TRBJ2-7, with D unclear. The germline V gene encodes CDR1 SGHVS and CDR2 FNYEAQ. This CDR3 contains 14 residues. Trimming pared 1 base from V and 2 bases from J, leaving 9 bases between.